Listed below are T cell receptor beta chains from one sample, sequenced in a study of blood T cells in healthy people across ages. Via MiXCR, TCRdb re-called the 5' RACE reads, giving one row per CDR3 protein. This table holds roughly 1,700,000 distinct CDR3 sequences, 28% found once. The sample taken for sequencing was blood. The receptors here all came from a woman aged 25 to 39 in good health. Both conserved end residues are part of each CDR3. The D gene is left open where the match is weak. Clone size, where shown, is once, few, many, or a class for clones that have expanded.

len: 16; j_gene: TRBJ2-4; abundance: many; d_gene: .; v_gene: TRBV9; CDR3aa: CASSVEGGGSKNIQYF; CDR3nt: TGTGCCAGCAGCGTAGAAGGCGGGGGCTCCAAAAACATTCAGTACTTC
len: 14; j_gene: TRBJ1-5; abundance: few; d_gene: TRBD1; v_gene: TRBV29-1; CDR3aa: CSVVEGAPGQPQHF; CDR3nt: TGCAGCGTTGTCGAGGGGGCACCGGGCCAGCCCCAGCATTTT
len: 19; j_gene: TRBJ2-3; abundance: many; d_gene: TRBD2; v_gene: TRBV6-4; CDR3aa: CASSERGLAGASGTDTQYF; CDR3nt: TGTGCCAGCAGCGAGCGCGGACTAGCGGGGGCGTCTGGCACAGATACGCAGTATTTT
len: 12; j_gene: TRBJ1-2; abundance: .; d_gene: .; v_gene: TRBV29-1; CDR3aa: CSVESRNYGYTF; CDR3nt: TGCAGCGTTGAATCGCGGAACTATGGCTACACCTTC
len: 13; j_gene: TRBJ1-2; abundance: few; d_gene: .; v_gene: TRBV18; CDR3aa: CASSVQGDYGYTF; CDR3nt: TGTGCCAGCTCAGTACAGGGCGACTATGGCTACACCTTC
len: 17; j_gene: TRBJ2-5; abundance: .; d_gene: TRBD1; v_gene: TRBV4-1; CDR3aa: CASSQDPGAGGRETQYF; CDR3nt: TGCGCCAGCAGCCAAGATCCCGGGGCAGGGGGTAGAGAGACCCAGTACTTC
len: 18; j_gene: TRBJ1-5; abundance: many; d_gene: .; v_gene: TRBV7-2; CDR3aa: CASSLRVATTGNDQPQHF; CDR3nt: TGTGCCAGCAGCTTAAGAGTCGCGACAACGGGAAACGATCAGCCCCAGCATTTT
len: 12; j_gene: TRBJ2-5; abundance: few; d_gene: .; v_gene: TRBV2; CDR3aa: CASSDTDETQYF; CDR3nt: TGTGCCAGCAGCGACACCGATGAGACCCAGTACTTC
len: 13; j_gene: TRBJ2-1; abundance: many; d_gene: .; v_gene: TRBV20-1; CDR3aa: CSASGTAIKEQFF; CDR3nt: TGCAGTGCGTCTGGGACTGCAATTAAGGAGCAGTTCTTC
len: 13; j_gene: TRBJ2-5; abundance: few; d_gene: .; v_gene: TRBV20-1; CDR3aa: CSARVAGDETQYF; CDR3nt: TGCAGTGCTAGAGTCGCAGGGGACGAGACCCAGTACTTC
len: 12; j_gene: TRBJ1-1; abundance: .; d_gene: .; v_gene: TRBV20-1; CDR3aa: CSASRQGRGAFF; CDR3nt: TGCAGTGCTAGCCGCCAGGGCAGGGGAGCTTTCTTT
len: 12; j_gene: TRBJ2-1; abundance: few; d_gene: TRBD1; v_gene: TRBV11-2; CDR3aa: CASSAQGDGQFF; CDR3nt: TGTGCCAGCAGCGCTCAGGGGGACGGGCAGTTCTTC
len: 16; j_gene: TRBJ2-1; abundance: many; d_gene: TRBD2; v_gene: TRBV12-3/TRBV12-4; CDR3aa: CASSWASGRESDEQFF; CDR3nt: TGTGCCAGCAGTTGGGCTAGCGGGAGGGAGTCGGATGAGCAGTTCTTC
len: 16; j_gene: TRBJ2-5; abundance: few; d_gene: TRBD1; v_gene: TRBV3-1; CDR3aa: CASSQVIGTAQETQYF; CDR3nt: TGTGCCAGCAGCCAAGTGATCGGGACAGCACAAGAGACCCAGTACTTC
len: 15; j_gene: TRBJ2-3; abundance: .; d_gene: .; v_gene: TRBV18; CDR3aa: CASSPLRGSTDTQYF; CDR3nt: TGTGCCAGCTCACCACTGCGGGGCAGCACAGATACGCAGTATTTT
len: 13; j_gene: TRBJ2-3; abundance: many; d_gene: .; v_gene: TRBV7-9; CDR3aa: CASSLENTDTQYF; CDR3nt: TGTGCCAGCAGCTTAGAGAACACAGATACGCAGTATTTT
len: 15; j_gene: TRBJ1-4; abundance: .; d_gene: TRBD1; v_gene: TRBV11-1; CDR3aa: CASSSDRGGNEKLFF; CDR3nt: TGTGCCAGCAGCTCCGACAGGGGAGGAAATGAAAAACTGTTTTTT
len: 12; j_gene: TRBJ2-1; abundance: .; d_gene: .; v_gene: TRBV29-1; CDR3aa: CSVAGAYNELFF; CDR3nt: TGCAGCGTTGCAGGAGCGTACAATGAGCTGTTCTTC
len: 16; j_gene: TRBJ2-5; abundance: few; d_gene: .; v_gene: TRBV13; CDR3aa: CASSFIAASEKETQYF; CDR3nt: TGTGCCAGCAGCTTTATTGCGGCGAGCGAGAAAGAGACCCAGTACTTC
len: 16; j_gene: TRBJ2-3; abundance: .; d_gene: .; v_gene: TRBV7-7; CDR3aa: CASSPQGHPREGTQYF; CDR3nt: TGTGCCAGCAGCCCCCAGGGACACCCCCGAGAAGGGACGCAGTATTTT
len: 16; j_gene: TRBJ2-7; abundance: .; d_gene: .; v_gene: TRBV2; CDR3aa: CASSAGTLESDYEQYF; CDR3nt: TGTGCCAGCAGTGCGGGCACTCTAGAAAGCGACTACGAGCAGTACTTC
len: 17; j_gene: TRBJ1-1; abundance: many; d_gene: TRBD1; v_gene: TRBV5-1; CDR3aa: CASSLSWAGGMSTEAFF; CDR3nt: TGCGCCAGCAGCTTGTCTTGGGCAGGGGGCATGAGCACTGAAGCTTTCTTT
len: 15; j_gene: TRBJ2-1; abundance: .; d_gene: TRBD2; v_gene: TRBV11-2; CDR3aa: CASSPGRVRSNEQFF; CDR3nt: TGTGCCAGCAGCCCGGGGAGGGTGAGGAGCAATGAGCAGTTCTTC
len: 15; j_gene: TRBJ2-2; abundance: few; d_gene: TRBD2; v_gene: TRBV15; CDR3aa: CATSRTSGVTGELFF; CDR3nt: TGTGCCACCAGTAGGACTAGCGGGGTTACCGGGGAGCTGTTTTTT
len: 13; j_gene: TRBJ1-2; abundance: .; d_gene: .; v_gene: TRBV12-3/TRBV12-4; CDR3aa: CASSLMQGYGYTF; CDR3nt: TGTGCCAGCAGTTTGATGCAGGGCTATGGCTACACCTTC
len: 15; j_gene: TRBJ2-7; abundance: .; d_gene: .; v_gene: TRBV7-9; CDR3aa: CASSLVRLAGSEQYF; CDR3nt: TGTGCCAGCAGCTTAGTTCGGCTAGCTGGCAGCGAGCAGTACTTC
len: 15; j_gene: TRBJ1-5; abundance: .; d_gene: .; v_gene: TRBV27; CDR3aa: CASSLSLASNQPQHF; CDR3nt: TGTGCCAGCAGTTTATCTCTGGCTAGCAATCAGCCCCAGCATTTT
len: 14; j_gene: TRBJ2-2; abundance: .; d_gene: TRBD2; v_gene: TRBV5-1; CDR3aa: CASSPERESGELFF; CDR3nt: TGCGCCAGCAGCCCAGAGCGGGAATCCGGGGAGCTGTTTTTT
len: 16; j_gene: TRBJ2-3; abundance: few; d_gene: TRBD2; v_gene: TRBV10-3; CDR3aa: CAISTTSGDITDRQYF; CDR3nt: TGTGCCATCAGTACGACTAGCGGGGATATCACAGATAGGCAGTATTTT
len: 13; j_gene: TRBJ2-7; abundance: .; d_gene: .; v_gene: TRBV12-3/TRBV12-4; CDR3aa: CTSSPDSGHEQYF; CDR3nt: TGTACCAGCTCGCCCGATTCTGGCCACGAGCAGTACTTC
len: 16; j_gene: TRBJ2-4; abundance: .; d_gene: .; v_gene: TRBV6-7; CDR3aa: CASSKPCKRHTDAQYF; CDR3nt: TGTGCCAGCAGCAAACCTTGTAAGCGGCACACAGATGCGCAGTACTTC
len: 16; j_gene: TRBJ1-2; abundance: .; d_gene: TRBD1; v_gene: TRBV5-6; CDR3aa: CASSPGTGGGFYGYTF; CDR3nt: TGTGCCAGCAGCCCTGGGACAGGGGGCGGTTTCTATGGCTACACCTTC
len: 13; j_gene: TRBJ2-7; abundance: .; d_gene: .; v_gene: TRBV2; CDR3aa: CASHPDTTYEQYF; CDR3nt: TGTGCCAGCCACCCGGATACCACCTACGAGCAGTACTTC
len: 15; j_gene: TRBJ2-1; abundance: .; d_gene: .; v_gene: TRBV20-1; CDR3aa: CSARDFRRGQETQFF; CDR3nt: TGCAGTGCTAGAGATTTTCGACGGGGGCAAGAGACCCAGTTCTTC
len: 15; j_gene: TRBJ2-1; abundance: .; d_gene: TRBD1; v_gene: TRBV18; CDR3aa: CASSPSRDRGNEQFF; CDR3nt: TGTGCCAGCTCACCATCCCGGGACAGGGGTAATGAGCAGTTCTTC
len: 15; j_gene: TRBJ2-3; abundance: .; d_gene: TRBD2; v_gene: TRBV20-1; CDR3aa: CSARNAGGPGDTQYF; CDR3nt: TGCAGTGCTAGAAATGCGGGAGGGCCCGGAGATACGCAGTATTTT
len: 11; j_gene: TRBJ1-2; abundance: .; d_gene: .; v_gene: TRBV12-3/TRBV12-4; CDR3aa: CASSYGGRYTF; CDR3nt: TGTGCCAGCAGTTATGGGGGCCGCTACACCTTC
len: 14; j_gene: TRBJ2-1; abundance: .; d_gene: TRBD2; v_gene: TRBV11-3; CDR3aa: CASSSGLDWNEQFF; CDR3nt: TGTGCCAGCAGCTCTGGACTAGATTGGAATGAGCAGTTCTTC
len: 14; j_gene: TRBJ1-5; abundance: .; d_gene: .; v_gene: TRBV20-1; CDR3aa: CSAPGGASNQPQHF; CDR3nt: TGCAGTGCCCCCGGGGGGGCTAGCAATCAGCCCCAGCATTTT
len: 15; j_gene: TRBJ1-4; abundance: few; d_gene: .; v_gene: TRBV5-1; CDR3aa: CASSLETGENEKRFF; CDR3nt: TGCGCCAGCAGCTTGGAGACAGGAGAGAATGAAAAACGGTTTTTT
len: 13; j_gene: TRBJ2-7; abundance: once; d_gene: .; v_gene: TRBV5-1; CDR3aa: CASSTGPRNEQYF; CDR3nt: TGCGCCAGCAGCACCGGCCCACGTAATGAGCAGTACTTC
len: 14; j_gene: TRBJ1-2; abundance: many; d_gene: .; v_gene: TRBV6-5; CDR3aa: CATSRRRSGDGYTF; CDR3nt: TGTGCCACCAGTAGGCGGAGGTCAGGGGATGGCTACACCTTC
len: 16; j_gene: TRBJ2-1; abundance: .; d_gene: .; v_gene: TRBV5-1; CDR3aa: CASSLVYMSSYNEQFF; CDR3nt: TGCGCCAGCAGCTTGGTTTACATGAGCTCCTACAATGAGCAGTTCTTC
len: 12; j_gene: TRBJ2-1; abundance: many; d_gene: .; v_gene: TRBV28; CDR3aa: CASSWRYNEQFF; CDR3nt: TGTGCCAGCAGTTGGCGATACAATGAGCAGTTCTTC
len: 16; j_gene: TRBJ2-1; abundance: .; d_gene: .; v_gene: TRBV6-2/TRBV6-3; CDR3aa: CASTVPGVRSYNEQFF; CDR3nt: TGTGCCAGCACCGTCCCGGGGGTTCGCTCCTACAATGAGCAGTTCTTC
len: 15; j_gene: TRBJ2-5; abundance: many; d_gene: .; v_gene: TRBV27; CDR3aa: CASSSAPTSRGTQYF; CDR3nt: TGTGCCAGCAGTTCAGCCCCCACTAGCCGGGGGACCCAGTACTTC
len: 15; j_gene: TRBJ1-5; abundance: .; d_gene: .; v_gene: TRBV4-1; CDR3aa: CASSQDNGKGQPQHF; CDR3nt: TGCGCCAGCAGCCAAGATAATGGGAAAGGGCAGCCCCAGCATTTT
len: 14; j_gene: TRBJ1-2; abundance: .; d_gene: .; v_gene: TRBV7-9; CDR3aa: CASSLRSGDYGYTF; CDR3nt: TGTGCCAGCAGCTTACGGTCAGGAGACTATGGCTACACCTTC
len: 13; j_gene: TRBJ2-7; abundance: many; d_gene: .; v_gene: TRBV20-1; CDR3aa: CSARRAGADEQYF; CDR3nt: TGCAGTGCTAGAAGGGCAGGGGCGGACGAGCAGTACTTC
len: 15; j_gene: TRBJ1-1; abundance: few; d_gene: .; v_gene: TRBV11-2; CDR3aa: CASSPIPRGNTEAFF; CDR3nt: TGTGCCAGCAGCCCCATCCCCAGGGGGAACACTGAAGCTTTCTTT
len: 14; j_gene: TRBJ1-1; abundance: .; d_gene: .; v_gene: TRBV5-1; CDR3aa: CASSLIPLGTEAFF; CDR3nt: TGCGCCAGCAGCTTGATCCCCCTTGGAACTGAAGCTTTCTTT
len: 13; j_gene: TRBJ2-3; abundance: few; d_gene: TRBD2; v_gene: TRBV29-1; CDR3aa: CSVRTSGADTQYF; CDR3nt: TGCAGCGTTAGGACTAGCGGGGCAGATACGCAGTATTTT